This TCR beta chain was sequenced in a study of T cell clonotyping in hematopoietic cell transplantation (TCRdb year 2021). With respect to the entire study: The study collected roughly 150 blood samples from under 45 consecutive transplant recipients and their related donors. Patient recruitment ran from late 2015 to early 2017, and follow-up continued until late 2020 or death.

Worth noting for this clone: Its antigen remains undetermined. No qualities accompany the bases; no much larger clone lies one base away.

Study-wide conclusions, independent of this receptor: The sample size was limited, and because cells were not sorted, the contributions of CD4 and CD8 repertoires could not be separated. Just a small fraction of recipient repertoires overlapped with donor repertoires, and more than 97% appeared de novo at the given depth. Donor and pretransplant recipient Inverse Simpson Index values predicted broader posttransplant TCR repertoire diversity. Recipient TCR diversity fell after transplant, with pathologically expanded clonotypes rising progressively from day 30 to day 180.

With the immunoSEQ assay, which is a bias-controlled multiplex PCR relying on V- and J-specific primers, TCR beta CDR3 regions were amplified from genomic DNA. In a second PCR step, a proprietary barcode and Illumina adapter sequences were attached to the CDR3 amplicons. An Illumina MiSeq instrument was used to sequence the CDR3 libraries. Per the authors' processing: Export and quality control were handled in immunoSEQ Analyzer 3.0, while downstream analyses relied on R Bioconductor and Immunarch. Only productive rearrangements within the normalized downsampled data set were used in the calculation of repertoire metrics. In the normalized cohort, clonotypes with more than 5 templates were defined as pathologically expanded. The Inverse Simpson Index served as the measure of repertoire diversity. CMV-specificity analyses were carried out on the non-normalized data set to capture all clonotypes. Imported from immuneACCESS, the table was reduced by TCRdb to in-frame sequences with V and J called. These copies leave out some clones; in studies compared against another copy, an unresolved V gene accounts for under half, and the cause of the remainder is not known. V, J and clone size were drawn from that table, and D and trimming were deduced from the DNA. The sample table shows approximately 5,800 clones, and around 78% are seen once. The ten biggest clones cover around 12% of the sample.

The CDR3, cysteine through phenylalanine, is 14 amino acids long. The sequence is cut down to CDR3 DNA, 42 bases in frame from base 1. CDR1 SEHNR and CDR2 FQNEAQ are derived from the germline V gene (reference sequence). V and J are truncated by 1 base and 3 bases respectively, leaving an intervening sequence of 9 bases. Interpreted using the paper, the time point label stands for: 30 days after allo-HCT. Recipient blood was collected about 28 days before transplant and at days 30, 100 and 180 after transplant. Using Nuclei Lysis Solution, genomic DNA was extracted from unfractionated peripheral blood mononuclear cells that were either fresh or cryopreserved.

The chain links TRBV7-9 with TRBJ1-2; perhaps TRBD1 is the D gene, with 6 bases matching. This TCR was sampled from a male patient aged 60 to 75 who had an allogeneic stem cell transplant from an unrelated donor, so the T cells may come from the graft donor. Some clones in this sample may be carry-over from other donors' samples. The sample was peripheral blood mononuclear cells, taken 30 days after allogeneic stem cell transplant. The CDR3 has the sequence CASSLETGDYGYTF. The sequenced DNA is TGTGCCAGCAGCTTAGAGACAGGAGACTATGGCTACACCTTC.